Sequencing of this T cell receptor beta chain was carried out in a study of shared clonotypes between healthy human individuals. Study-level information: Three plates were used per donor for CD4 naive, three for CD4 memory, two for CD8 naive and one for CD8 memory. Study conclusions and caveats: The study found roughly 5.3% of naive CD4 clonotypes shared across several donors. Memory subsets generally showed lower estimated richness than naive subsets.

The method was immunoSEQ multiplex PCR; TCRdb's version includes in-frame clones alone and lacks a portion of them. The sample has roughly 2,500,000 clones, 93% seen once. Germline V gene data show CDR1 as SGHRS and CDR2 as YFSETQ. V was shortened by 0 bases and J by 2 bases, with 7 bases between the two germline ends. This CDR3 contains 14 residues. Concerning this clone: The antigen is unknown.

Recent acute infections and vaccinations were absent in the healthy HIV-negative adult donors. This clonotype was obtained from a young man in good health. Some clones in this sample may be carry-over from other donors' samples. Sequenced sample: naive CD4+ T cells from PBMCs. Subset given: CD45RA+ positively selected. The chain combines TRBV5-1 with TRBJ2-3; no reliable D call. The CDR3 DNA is TGCGCCAGCAGCTTGGGGAGAATCACAGATACGCAGTATTTT. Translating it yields CASSLGRITDTQYF.